Here is one T cell receptor beta chain with its context. The data stem from a study of blood T cell repertoires in COVID-19. The V gene lost 0 bases and the J gene lost 0 bases, with 6 bases spanning the gap. Per germline, CDR1 SNHLY and CDR2 FYNNEI. The CDR3 loop spans 15 amino acids. TCRdb's table, derived via immunoSEQ multiplex PCR, lists solely in-frame clones and lacks some. The data hold about 74,000 clones, with over 85% observed a single time. The sequenced sample was peripheral blood. The V gene is TRBV2, the J gene TRBJ1-5; no clear D. This TCR came from a man aged 45-60 years with acute or convalescent COVID-19. The CDR3 bases are TGTGCCAGCAGTGAAGCTCAGATTAGCAATCAGCCCCAGCATTTT. Residues: CASSEAQISNQPQHF.